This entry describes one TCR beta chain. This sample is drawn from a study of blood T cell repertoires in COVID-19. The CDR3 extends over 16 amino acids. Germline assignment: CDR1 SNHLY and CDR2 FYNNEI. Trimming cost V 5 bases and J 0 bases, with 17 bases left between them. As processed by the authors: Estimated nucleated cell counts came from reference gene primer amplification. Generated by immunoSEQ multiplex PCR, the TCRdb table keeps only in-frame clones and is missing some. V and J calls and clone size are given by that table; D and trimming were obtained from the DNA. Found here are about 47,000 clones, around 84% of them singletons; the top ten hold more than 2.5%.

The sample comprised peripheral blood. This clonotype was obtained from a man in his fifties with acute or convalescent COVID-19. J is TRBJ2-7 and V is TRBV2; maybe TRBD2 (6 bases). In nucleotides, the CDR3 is TGTGCCAGCAGTTCCCAGGAGGGGCGGGACTCCTACGAGCAGTACTTC. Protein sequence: CASSSQEGRDSYEQYF.